This TCR beta chain is drawn from a study of human thymus T cells. The repertoire was sequenced with immunoSEQ multiplex PCR; TCRdb's copy has only in-frame clones and lacks some. The sample carries tens of thousands of clones, approximately 95% recorded once. Resected material from corrective heart surgery provided the thymus tissue analysed. The V gene lost 3 bases and the J gene lost 9 bases, with 18 bases spanning the gap. This CDR3 is built from 15 residues. CDR1 LNHDA and CDR2 SQIVND come from the germline V gene (reference sequence). This clonotype originated in a girl less than two years old with a congenital heart defect but otherwise immunologically healthy. V and J are TRBV19 and TRBJ2-1; no firm D call. The specimen was thymus tissue. CDR3 loop: CASSMGLPEAGEQFF. The CDR3 nucleotides are TGTGCCAGTAGTATGGGTCTTCCAGAAGCTGGTGAGCAGTTCTTC.